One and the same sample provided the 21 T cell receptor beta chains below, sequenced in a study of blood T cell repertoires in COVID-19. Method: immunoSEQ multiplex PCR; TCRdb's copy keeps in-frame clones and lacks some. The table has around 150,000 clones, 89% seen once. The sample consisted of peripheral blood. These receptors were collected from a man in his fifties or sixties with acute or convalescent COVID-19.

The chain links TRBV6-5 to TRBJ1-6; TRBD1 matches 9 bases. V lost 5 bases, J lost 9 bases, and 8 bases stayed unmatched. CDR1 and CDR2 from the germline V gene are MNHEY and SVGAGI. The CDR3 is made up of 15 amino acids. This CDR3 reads CASSPPGQGTSPLHF. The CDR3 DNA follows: TGTGCCAGCAGTCCCCCGGGACAGGGCACTTCACCCCTCCACTTT.

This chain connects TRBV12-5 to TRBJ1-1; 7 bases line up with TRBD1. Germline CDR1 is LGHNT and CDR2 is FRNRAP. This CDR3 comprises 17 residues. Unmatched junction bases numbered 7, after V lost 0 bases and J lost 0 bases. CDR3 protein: CASGLVRDGTVNTEAFF. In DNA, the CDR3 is TGTGCTAGTGGTTTGGTACGTGACGGGACAGTGAACACTGAAGCTTTCTTT.

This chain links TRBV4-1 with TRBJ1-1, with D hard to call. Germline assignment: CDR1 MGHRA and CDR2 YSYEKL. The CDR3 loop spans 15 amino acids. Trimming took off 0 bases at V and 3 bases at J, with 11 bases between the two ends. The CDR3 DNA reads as TGCGCCAGCAGCCAAGAAGGGAGGGCTGACACTGAAGCTTTCTTT. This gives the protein CASSQEGRADTEAFF.

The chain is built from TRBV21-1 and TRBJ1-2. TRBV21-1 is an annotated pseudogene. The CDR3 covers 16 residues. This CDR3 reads CASSKKNCPWWYGYTF. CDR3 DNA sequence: TGTGCCAGCAGCAAAAAGAACTGCCCTTGGTGGTATGGCTACACCTTC.

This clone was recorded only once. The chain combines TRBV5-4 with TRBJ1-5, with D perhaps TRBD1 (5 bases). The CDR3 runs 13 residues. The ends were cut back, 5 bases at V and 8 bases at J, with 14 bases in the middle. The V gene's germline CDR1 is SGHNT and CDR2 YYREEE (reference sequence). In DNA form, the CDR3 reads TGTGCCAGCAGTTTAGACCCGGGGGAGCCCCAGCATTTT. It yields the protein CASSLDPGEPQHF. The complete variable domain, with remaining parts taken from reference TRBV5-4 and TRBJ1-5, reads ETGVTQSPTHLIKTRGQQVTLRCSSQSGHNTVSWYQQALGQGPQFIFQYYREEENGRGNFPPRFSGLQFPNYSSELNVNALELDDSALYLCASSLDPGEPQHFGDGTRLSIL.

CDR3 amino acids: CAVRDRDSGNTIYF. CDR3 nucleotides: TGTGCCGTCCGGGACAGGGACTCTGGAAACACCATATATTTT. The chain uses TRBV10-3 and TRBJ1-3; 9 nucleotides agree with TRBD1. The CDR3 has 14 residues. Losses at the gene ends were 11 bases for V and 0 bases for J; bases not matched to a gene: 5. CDR1 ENHRY and CDR2 SYGVKD come from the germline V gene.

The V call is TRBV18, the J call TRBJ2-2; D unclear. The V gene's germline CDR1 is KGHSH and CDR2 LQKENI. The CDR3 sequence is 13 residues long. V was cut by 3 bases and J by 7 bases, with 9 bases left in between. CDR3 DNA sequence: TGTGCCAGCTCACCCGAACTGTACGGGGAGCTGTTTTTT. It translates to CASSPELYGELFF.

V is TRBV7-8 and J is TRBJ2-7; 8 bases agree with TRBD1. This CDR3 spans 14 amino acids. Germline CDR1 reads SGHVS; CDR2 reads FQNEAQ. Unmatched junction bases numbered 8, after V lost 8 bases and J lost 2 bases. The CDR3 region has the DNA TGTGCCAGCGCACCCGGGACAGGACCCTACGAGCAGTACTTC. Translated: CASAPGTGPYEQYF.

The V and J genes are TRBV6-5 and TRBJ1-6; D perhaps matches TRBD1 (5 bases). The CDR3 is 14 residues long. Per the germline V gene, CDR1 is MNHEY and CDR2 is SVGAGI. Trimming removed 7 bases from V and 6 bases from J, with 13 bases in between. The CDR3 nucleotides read TGTGCCAGCAATCCACAGGCTATTAATTCACCCCTCCACTTT. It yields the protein CASNPQAINSPLHF.

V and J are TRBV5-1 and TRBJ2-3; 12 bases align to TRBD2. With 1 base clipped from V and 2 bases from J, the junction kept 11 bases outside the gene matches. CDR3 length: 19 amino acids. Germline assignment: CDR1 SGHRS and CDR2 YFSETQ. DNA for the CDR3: TGCGCCAGCAGCTTGAGCCAACTAGCGGGGGGCGGATTCACAGATACGCAGTATTTT. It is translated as CASSLSQLAGGGFTDTQYF.

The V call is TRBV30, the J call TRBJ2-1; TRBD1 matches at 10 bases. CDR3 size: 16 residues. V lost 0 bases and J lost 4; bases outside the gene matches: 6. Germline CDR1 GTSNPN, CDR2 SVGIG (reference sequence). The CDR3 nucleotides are TGTGCCTGGAGTGTAGGCAGGACAGGGGGTTACAATGAGCAGTTCTTC. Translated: CAWSVGRTGGYNEQFF.

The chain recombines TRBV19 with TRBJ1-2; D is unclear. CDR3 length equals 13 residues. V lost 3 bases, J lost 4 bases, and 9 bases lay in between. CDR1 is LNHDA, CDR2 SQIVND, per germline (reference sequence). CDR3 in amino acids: CASSIGSLYGYTF. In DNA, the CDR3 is TGTGCCAGTAGTATCGGGTCTCTCTATGGCTACACCTTC.

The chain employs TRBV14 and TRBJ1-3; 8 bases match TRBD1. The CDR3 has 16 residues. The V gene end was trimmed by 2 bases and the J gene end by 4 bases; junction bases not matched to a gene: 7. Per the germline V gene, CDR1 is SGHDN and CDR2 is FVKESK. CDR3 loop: CASSQITGTGGNTIYF. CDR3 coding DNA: TGTGCCAGCAGCCAAATTACCGGGACAGGAGGAAACACCATATATTTT.

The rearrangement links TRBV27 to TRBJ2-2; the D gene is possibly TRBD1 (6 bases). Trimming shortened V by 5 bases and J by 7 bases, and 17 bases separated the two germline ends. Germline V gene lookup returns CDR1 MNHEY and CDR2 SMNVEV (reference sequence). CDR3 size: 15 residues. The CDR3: CASSPGRGGFGELFF. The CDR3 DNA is TGTGCCAGCAGTCCAGGGAGAGGGGGATTCGGGGAGCTGTTTTTT.

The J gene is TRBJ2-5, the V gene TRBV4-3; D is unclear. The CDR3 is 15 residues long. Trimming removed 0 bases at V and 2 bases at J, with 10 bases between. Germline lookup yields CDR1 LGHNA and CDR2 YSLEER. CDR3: CASSQDWNGQETQYF. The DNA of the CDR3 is TGCGCCAGCAGCCAAGATTGGAACGGGCAAGAGACCCAGTACTTC.

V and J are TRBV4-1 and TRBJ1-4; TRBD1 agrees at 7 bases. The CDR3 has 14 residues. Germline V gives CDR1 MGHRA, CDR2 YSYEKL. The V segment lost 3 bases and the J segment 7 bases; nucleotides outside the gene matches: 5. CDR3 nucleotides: TGCGCCAGCAGCCACGGGACAGTCCTTGAAAAACTGTTTTTT. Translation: CASSHGTVLEKLFF.

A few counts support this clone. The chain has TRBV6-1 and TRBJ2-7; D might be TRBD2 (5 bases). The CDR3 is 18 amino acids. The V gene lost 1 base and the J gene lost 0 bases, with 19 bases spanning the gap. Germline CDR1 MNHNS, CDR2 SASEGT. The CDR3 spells CASSEERSMGTSSYEQYF. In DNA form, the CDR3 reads TGTGCCAGCAGTGAAGAGCGAAGTATGGGAACTAGCTCCTACGAGCAGTACTTC.

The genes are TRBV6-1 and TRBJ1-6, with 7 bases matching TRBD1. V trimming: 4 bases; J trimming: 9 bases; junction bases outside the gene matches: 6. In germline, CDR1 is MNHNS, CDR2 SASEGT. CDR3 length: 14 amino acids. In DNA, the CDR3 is TGTGCCAGCAGTGTGGACAGGATTGGTTCACCCCTCCACTTT. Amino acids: CASSVDRIGSPLHF.

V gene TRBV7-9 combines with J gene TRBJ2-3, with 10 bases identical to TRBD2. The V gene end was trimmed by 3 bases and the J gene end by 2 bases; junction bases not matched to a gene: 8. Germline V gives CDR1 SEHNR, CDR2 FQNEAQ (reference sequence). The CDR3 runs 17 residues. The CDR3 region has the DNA TGTGCCAGCAGCTTTTCCCTTAGCGGGGGGTACACAGATACGCAGTATTTT. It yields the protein CASSFSLSGGYTDTQYF.

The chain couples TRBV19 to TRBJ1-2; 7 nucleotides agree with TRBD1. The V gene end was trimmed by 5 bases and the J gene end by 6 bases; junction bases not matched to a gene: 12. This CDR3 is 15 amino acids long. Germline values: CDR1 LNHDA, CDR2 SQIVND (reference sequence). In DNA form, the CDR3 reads TGTGCCAGTAGTGGGCCAGGGGGGCCAAGGGATGGCTACACCTTC. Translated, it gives CASSGPGGPRDGYTF.

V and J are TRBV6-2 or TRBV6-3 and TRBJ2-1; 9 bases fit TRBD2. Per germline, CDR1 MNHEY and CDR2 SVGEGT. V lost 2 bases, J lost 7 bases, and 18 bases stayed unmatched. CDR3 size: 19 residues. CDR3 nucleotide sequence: TGTGCCAGCAGTTACCGCCTTCCGGGGGAGCGGGGGGTCGGGAATGAGCAGTTCTTC. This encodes CASSYRLPGERGVGNEQFF.